This TCR beta chain emerged from a study of long-term antiretroviral therapy in people with HIV. With regard to this clone: Its antigen is not known.

Study observations and caveats: HIV repertoires spanned narrower CDR3 length ranges than controls. In samples taken after ART, diversity increased but remained below transplant donor control levels.

Per germline, CDR1 LNHDA and CDR2 SQIVND (reference sequence). Unmatched junction bases numbered 7, after V lost 3 bases and J lost 1 base. This CDR3 region has 18 residues. Treatment for every participant with HIV took place in the United States. The immunoSEQ assay was v3.0, run at survey level. The protocol was immunoSEQ multiplex PCR, while the TCRdb copy is restricted to in-frame clones and leaves out a portion. The repertoire has 25,000 to 35,000 clones, roughly 83% of them found once; the top ten carry more than 8%. The chain uses TRBV19 and TRBJ2-2, with 11 bases matching TRBD2. This specimen was unsorted PBMCs, taken 2.7 to 2.9 years after starting antiretroviral therapy. The receptor comes from a young man with HIV. The CDR3 DNA reads as TGTGCCAGTAGTATGCGCGGGACTAGCGGAGTGAACACCGGGGAGCTGTTTTTT. Translated: CASSMRGTSGVNTGELFF. Combining the CDR3 with reference TRBV19 and TRBJ2-2 gives the whole variable domain DGGITQSPKYLFRKEGQNVTLSCEQNLNHDAMYWYRQDPGQGLRLIYYSQIVNDFQKGDIAEGYSVSREKKESFPLTVTSAQKNPTAFYLCASSMRGTSGVNTGELFFGEGSRLTVL.